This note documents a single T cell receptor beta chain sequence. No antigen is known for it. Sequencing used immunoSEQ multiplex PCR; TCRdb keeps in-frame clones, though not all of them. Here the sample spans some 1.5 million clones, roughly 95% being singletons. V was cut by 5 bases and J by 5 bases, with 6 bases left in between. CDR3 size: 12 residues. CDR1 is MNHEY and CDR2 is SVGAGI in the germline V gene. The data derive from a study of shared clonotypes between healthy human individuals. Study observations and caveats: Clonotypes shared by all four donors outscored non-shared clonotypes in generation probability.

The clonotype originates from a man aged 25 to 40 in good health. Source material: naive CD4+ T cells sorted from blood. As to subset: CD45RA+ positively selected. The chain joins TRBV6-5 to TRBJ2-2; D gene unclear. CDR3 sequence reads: CASSRQTGELFF. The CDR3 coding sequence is TGTGCCAGCAGTAGACAAACCGGGGAGCTGTTTTTT.